This TCR beta chain came from a study of a mutant IDH1 vaccine in newly diagnosed glioma. Time point in this sample: week 35, safety follow-up. Doses comprised 300 ug of mutant IDH1 20-mer peptide each, plus topical imiquimod. This clone turned up a few times. As yet, its antigen is unknown. CDR3 length equals 13 residues. Germline values: CDR1 MDHEN, CDR2 SYDVKM. Trimming cost V 8 bases and J 10 bases, with 15 bases left between them. Sequencing was performed with immunoSEQ multiplex PCR; in TCRdb, only in-frame clones are kept and a portion is missing. Of approximately 66,000 clones in the sample, 84% are singletons; the top ten hold about 4.1%.

The input for sequencing was PBMCs, taken from a glioma patient whose treatment included an IDH1 peptide vaccine. The chain employs TRBV28 and TRBJ1-6; no reliable D call. The origin of this receptor is a man aged 25-45 years with glioma. DNA of the CDR3: TGTGCCAGCTCTCAGGCGGTTGTCTCACCCCTCCACTTT. Its translation is CASSQAVVSPLHF.